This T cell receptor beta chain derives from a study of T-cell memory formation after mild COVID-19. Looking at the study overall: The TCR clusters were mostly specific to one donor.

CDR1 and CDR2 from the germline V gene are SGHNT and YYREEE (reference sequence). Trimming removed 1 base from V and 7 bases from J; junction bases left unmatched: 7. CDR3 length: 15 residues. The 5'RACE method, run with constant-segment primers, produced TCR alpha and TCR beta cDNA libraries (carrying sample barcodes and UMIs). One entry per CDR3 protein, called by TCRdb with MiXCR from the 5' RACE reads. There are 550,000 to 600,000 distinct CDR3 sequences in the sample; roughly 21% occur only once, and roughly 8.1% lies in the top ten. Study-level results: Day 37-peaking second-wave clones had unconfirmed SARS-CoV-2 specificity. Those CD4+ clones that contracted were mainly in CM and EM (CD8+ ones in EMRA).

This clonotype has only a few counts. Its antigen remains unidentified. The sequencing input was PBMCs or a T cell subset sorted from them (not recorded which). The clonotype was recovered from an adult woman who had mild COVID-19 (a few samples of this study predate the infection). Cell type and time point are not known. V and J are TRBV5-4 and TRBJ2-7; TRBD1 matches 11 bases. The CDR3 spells CASSLPGQGVREQYF. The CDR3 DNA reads TGTGCCAGCAGCTTGCCGGGACAGGGGGTTAGAGAGCAGTACTTC. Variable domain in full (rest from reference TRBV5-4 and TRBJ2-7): ETGVTQSPTHLIKTRGQQVTLRCSSQSGHNTVSWYQQALGQGPQFIFQYYREEENGRGNFPPRFSGLQFPNYSSELNVNALELDDSALYLCASSLPGQGVREQYFGPGTRLTVT.